This T cell receptor (beta chain) was recorded in a study of T cell responses to AZD1222 COVID-19 vaccine. Notes on the study in general: Nearly half of the spike-specific TCRs reportedly recognize variant regions that carry no mutations. Most donors were white British and more were female, and clonal diversity was possibly underestimated. Compared with day 0, the breadth and depth of the Spike-specific TCR repertoire rose significantly after two doses of AZD1222.

TCRdb's table, derived via immunoSEQ multiplex PCR, lists solely in-frame clones and lacks some. The sample shows roughly 160,000 clones, around 85% of them seen only once. This CDR3 spans 21 amino acids. Germline V gene lookup returns CDR1 SNHLY and CDR2 FYNNEI. V lost 5 bases to trimming and J lost 9 bases; unmatched junction nucleotides: 25. This clone appeared once. Its antigen is not known. The chain couples TRBV2 to TRBJ1-6; TRBD1 matches at 10 bases. The receptor was derived from an adult who received the AZD1222 COVID-19 vaccine. The sequencing used peripheral blood, collected 28 days after the second AZD1222 dose. The CDR3 DNA follows: TGTGCCAGCAGTATCGGGACAGGGGAAAGGGAATGGGCCCGTTGGCGTTCACCCCTCCACTTT. The encoded protein is CASSIGTGEREWARWRSPLHF.